There are a few counts of the clone carrying this T cell receptor (beta chain). The antigen remains unidentified. V was shortened by 1 base and J by 1 base, with 13 bases between the two germline ends. The length of the CDR3 is 15 residues. Germline V CDR1 and CDR2: DFQATT, SNEGSKA (reference sequence). TCRdb used MiXCR to reprocess the reads, holding one entry per CDR3 protein. This sample has hundreds of thousands of distinct CDR3 sequences; 15% to 20% occur once, and the top ten carry 8.7%. This sample stems from a study of T cell repertoires in cytomegalovirus infection. On the study more broadly: Matching HLA type and CMV infection were both indicated by public TCR beta signatures.

Study-wide results and limits: CMV-specific TCR beta clonotypes restricted by HLA-C dominated the ex vivo response. The cumulative frequency of public TCR beta families distinguished individuals who carried CMV together with the relevant HLA.

This chain uses TRBV20-1 with TRBJ1-1; no clear D gene. Sequencing input: PBMCs. This clonotype was obtained from a human donor in good health (CMV status not recorded). Some clones in this sample may be carry-over from other donors' samples. CDR3 bases: TGCAGTGCTAGAGCCCTGCAGGCCGGGAACACTGAAGCTTTCTTT. Protein: CSARALQAGNTEAFF.